A single T cell receptor beta chain is shown here with its context. This clone turned up a few times. There is no known antigen for this receptor. No much larger clonotype is one base removed from it; base qualities were not supplied. The source of the sample is a study of blood T cell repertoires in COVID-19 (dated by TCRdb to the early 2020s). Concerning the study at large: The collaborator samples originated in the United States, Italy and Spain and spanned the acute and convalescent phases of COVID-19. Sample metadata almost always included a de-identified subject ID, COVID-19 status, age in years and sex. Where available, HLA class I and class II types were obtained from metadata supplied by the sample provider rather than from assay-based typing. The samples were drawn from two sources: the first 160 participants of the ongoing ImmuneRACE study, and 1,200 or so subjects contributed by 6 global collaborators. Subjects who had been exposed to COVID-19, were actively infected with it, or had recovered from it provided the deeply sampled blood TCRbeta repertoires that made up the dataset. The repertoires were released in a freely available public database meant as a resource for research on the immune response to SARS-CoV-2. The material from the prospective study consisted of cDNA or gDNA derived from T cells, B-cell-depleted T cells, or PBMCs. Study-wide findings and limitations: Clinical and demographic metadata were provided uncurated, with the amount varying by source and participant.

Each collaborating institution followed its own protocols to collect whole blood in K2EDTA tubes. Collaborator samples were shipped for TCRbeta analysis as frozen whole blood, isolated PBMCs, or DNA extracted from either sample type. TCRbeta CDR3 regions were amplified from genomic DNA using the immunoSEQ Assay, a bias-controlled multiplex PCR. In the authors' own workflow: The number of nucleated cells in each sample was estimated from the amplification of reference gene primers within the assay. Sequence reads were collapsed and filtered to measure the absolute abundance of every unique TCRbeta CDR3 rearrangement. For each sample, productive Simpson clonality was calculated as the square root of Simpson's diversity index across productive rearrangements. Here the immuneACCESS table is served through TCRdb, limited to in-frame sequences with V and J called. Missing clones are a known gap in these copies; in checked studies unresolved V genes cover under half, and the rest lacks a known reason. The D gene and trimming were derived from the DNA, and the V and J assignments and clone size from that table. The sample data list hundreds of thousands of clones, and roughly 80% of these were observed just once. Around 20% of the sample rests with the top ten.

The sequenced sample consisted of peripheral blood. This TCR came from a man aged 25 to 40 with active or convalescent COVID-19.

CDR3 reads: CASSVVASGGHEFF. The nucleotide sequence is given as TGTGCCAGCAGCGTAGTGGCTAGCGGGGGACACGAGTTCTTC. This sequence uses TRBV9 and TRBJ2-1; 10 of the junction bases match TRBD2. Taken from cysteine to phenylalanine, the CDR3 has 14 residues. Only the CDR3 DNA is retained, 42 bases long and in frame from the first base. Ends trimmed: V by 0 bases, J by 14 bases; bases unmatched to a gene: 8. The germline V gene gives CDR1 as SGDLS and CDR2 as YYNGEE.